Each of the 7 T cell receptor beta chains below was sequenced from the same sample in a study of T cell responses to AZD1222 COVID-19 vaccine. Using immunoSEQ multiplex PCR, the repertoire was profiled, and TCRdb retains in-frame clones only, with some absent. The table has 100,000 or so clones, 70% to 90% seen once. Specimen: peripheral blood, collected on day 0 of AZD1222 vaccination. The receptors here all came from an adult in good health.

The rearrangement joins TRBV28 to TRBJ2-3; 9 nucleotides align to TRBD2. Germline V lookup: CDR1 MDHEN, CDR2 SYDVKM. Trimming removed 7 bases from V and 0 bases from J; junction bases left unmatched: 14. CDR3 length: 18 amino acids. DNA for the CDR3: TGTGCCAGCACCAAGACTAGCGGTAAGAGGGTCAGCACAGATACGCAGTATTTT. Amino acid sequence: CASTKTSGKRVSTDTQYF.

The genes are TRBV3-1 (or the pseudogene TRBV3-2) and TRBJ1-2; D is unclear. The CDR3 totals 12 residues. Germline values: CDR1 LGHDT, CDR2 YNNKEL (reference sequence). Trimming took 7 bases from V and 0 from J, leaving 6 bases between them. DNA for the CDR3: TGTGCCAGCACCGGGCCTAACTATGGCTACACCTTC. Translation gives CASTGPNYGYTF.

The chain is built from TRBV7-3 and TRBJ1-1; D gene ambiguous. The germline V and J ends were trimmed by 5 bases and 1 base, with 8 bases remaining between them. The CDR3 consists of 13 residues. Germline V gives CDR1 SGHTA, CDR2 FQGTGA. The CDR3 DNA reads as TGTGCCAGCAGCGCCCAGGAGAACACTGAAGCTTTCTTT. This sequence encodes CASSAQENTEAFF.

The V gene is TRBV28, the J gene TRBJ1-5, with no clear D. This CDR3 is 12 amino acids long. Germline CDR1 is MDHEN and CDR2 is SYDVKM. The ends were cut back, 7 bases at V and 4 bases at J, with 8 bases in the middle. The CDR3 DNA follows: TGTGCCAGCATGGAAGGAAATCAGCCCCAGCATTTT. It translates to CASMEGNQPQHF.

The chain uses TRBV6-5 and TRBJ1-2; maybe TRBD1 (5 bases). Deletions cut 8 bases from V and 4 bases from J, with 17 bases between. Germline V gene lookup returns CDR1 MNHEY and CDR2 SVGAGI. CDR3 length: 14 amino acids. This chain's CDR3 is CASAGPEKGYGYTF. The CDR3 nucleotides are TGTGCCAGCGCGGGACCCGAGAAGGGCTATGGCTACACCTTC.

The J gene is TRBJ2-1, the V gene TRBV11-1, with a weak D call TRBD2 (6 bases). V was trimmed by 1 base and J by 3 bases, leaving 13 bases between them. Germline loops: CDR1 SGHAT, CDR2 FQDESV (reference sequence). There are 16 residues in the CDR3. The CDR3 DNA reads as TGTGCCAGCAGCTTAGGCCAGGGAGGCTACTACAATGAGCAGTTCTTC. Translation gives CASSLGQGGYYNEQFF.

This clone was observed a single time. The gene calls are TRBV28 and TRBJ1-5; TRBD1 might be the D (5 bases). V was pared by 3 bases and J by 4 bases, with 10 bases between. CDR3 length: 14 residues. Per germline, CDR1 MDHEN and CDR2 SYDVKM. The CDR3 bases are TGTGCCAGCAGTTTGGGGGAACTAAATCAGCCCCAGCATTTT. Its translation: CASSLGELNQPQHF.